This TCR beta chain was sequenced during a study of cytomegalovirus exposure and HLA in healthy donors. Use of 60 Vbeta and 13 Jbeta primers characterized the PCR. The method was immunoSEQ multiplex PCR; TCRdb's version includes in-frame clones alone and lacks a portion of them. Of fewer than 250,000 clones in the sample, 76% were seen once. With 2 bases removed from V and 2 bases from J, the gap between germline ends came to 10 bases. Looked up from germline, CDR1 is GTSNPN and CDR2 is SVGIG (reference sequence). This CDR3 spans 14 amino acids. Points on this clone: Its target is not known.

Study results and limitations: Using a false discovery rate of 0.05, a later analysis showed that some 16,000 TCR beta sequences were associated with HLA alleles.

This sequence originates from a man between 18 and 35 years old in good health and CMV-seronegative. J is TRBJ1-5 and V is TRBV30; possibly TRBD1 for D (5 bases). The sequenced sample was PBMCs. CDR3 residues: CAWSPGIGNQPQHF. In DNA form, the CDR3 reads TGTGCCTGGAGTCCAGGGATAGGCAATCAGCCCCAGCATTTT.